The text below deals with one T cell receptor (beta chain). The antigen remains unidentified. Clones were read by immunoSEQ multiplex PCR, and TCRdb kept only the in-frame ones, dropping some. This table holds roughly 320,000 clones, around 84% found once. The data were taken from a study of Ad26.COV2.S vaccination and SARS-CoV-2 variants. Study results and caveats: In vaccinated individuals, spike-specific CD8+ and CD4+ T cell responses reportedly displayed substantial breadth.

Stated treatment: some 20 received Ad26.COV2.S at low or high dose, single or two shots; 5 received placebo; per-sample allocation not given. The samples date from day 63 after the first vaccine or placebo injection. This receptor was obtained from a person aged 18-60 years who received the Ad26.COV2.S COVID-19 vaccine or a placebo. The material sequenced was peripheral blood, taken in a trial of Ad26.COV2.S vaccine versus placebo.

The DNA of the CDR3 is TGTGCCAGCAGCCGGGACAGGGCTTCCTACGAGCAGTACTTC. It is translated as CASSRDRASYEQYF. The chain joins TRBV3-1 (or the pseudogene TRBV3-2) to TRBJ2-7, with 9 nucleotides matching TRBD1. J gave up 1 base and V 4 bases, and 2 bases lay outside the gene matches. Per germline, CDR1 LGHDT and CDR2 YNNKEL (reference sequence). The CDR3 has 14 residues.